This entry lists 24 T cell receptor beta chains sequenced from one sample in a study of shared clonotypes between healthy human individuals. Profiled with immunoSEQ multiplex PCR; TCRdb holds only in-frame clones, not every one. Among a few hundred thousand clones, over 60% were seen once, and the ten largest hold 9.5% to 15%. Specimen: PBMCs. These receptors all stem from a woman between 40 and 55 years old in good health. Some clones in this sample may be carry-over from other donors' samples.

The chain has TRBV5-6 and TRBJ2-7; the match to TRBD1 covers 7 bases. The CDR3 has 17 residues. Germline assignment: CDR1 SGHDT and CDR2 YYEEEE. V lost 0 bases, J lost 2 bases, and 11 bases stayed unmatched. CDR3 sequence: CASSLAMGQTAPYEQYF. For the CDR3, the DNA is TGTGCCAGCAGCTTGGCCATGGGACAGACGGCCCCCTACGAGCAGTACTTC.

This clone occurred once. The V and J genes are TRBV9 and TRBJ2-2; no firm D call. The CDR3 spans 14 residues. Germline CDR1 and CDR2: SGDLS and YYNGEE. Between the trimmed V and J ends, which lost 3 bases and 5 bases, there was a span of 11 bases. The CDR3 DNA reads as TGTGCCAGCAGCGCAACCTCAGAAACCGGGGAGCTGTTTTTT. Translated: CASSATSETGELFF.

The chain's CDR3 is CASSPRDIRPPSQHF. DNA for the CDR3: TGTGCCAGCAGCCCTCGGGACATTCGGCCCCCGTCCCAGCATTTT. The gene calls are TRBV12-1 and TRBJ1-5; the table's D call, TRBD1, has no DNA check behind it. TRBV12-1 is an annotated pseudogene. CDR3 size: 15 residues.

On this clone itself: The same CDR3 is also encoded by other DNA sequences in this sample. The gene calls are TRBV7-9 and TRBJ2-7; D not certain. The ends were cut back, 0 bases at V and 0 bases at J, with 6 bases in the middle. Germline CDR1 reads SEHNR; CDR2 reads FQNEAQ (reference sequence). The CDR3 is 14 residues long. The chain's CDR3 is CASSLAGSSYEQYF. The CDR3, as DNA: TGTGCCAGCAGCTTAGCAGGAAGCTCCTACGAGCAGTACTTC.

The V and J genes are TRBV18 and TRBJ2-6, with D maybe TRBD1 (5 bases). Germline V gives CDR1 KGHSH, CDR2 LQKENI. The CDR3 contains 15 residues. V lost 3 bases and J lost 4, with 10 bases in between. CDR3 DNA: TGTGCCAGCTCACCCAGGGCAGCAGGGGCCAACGTCCTGACTTTC. It translates to CASSPRAAGANVLTF.

This CDR3 reads CASSERSSGRAPPNKNIQYF. DNA for the CDR3: TGTGCCAGCAGTGAAAGATCTAGCGGGAGAGCCCCGCCAAACAAAAACATTCAGTACTTC. V is TRBV6-1 and J is TRBJ2-4, with 10 bases that match TRBD2. Germline V gene lookup returns CDR1 MNHNS and CDR2 SASEGT. Trimming at V came to 2 bases and at J to 3 bases, leaving 16 bases not matched to a gene. The CDR3 spans 20 residues.

This clone was seen once. This chain connects TRBV11-2 to TRBJ2-1; TRBD2 matches 10 bases. The CDR3 has 13 residues. Germline V lookup: CDR1 SGHAT, CDR2 FQNNGV. Trimming took 5 bases from V and 10 from J; bases not matched to a gene: 5. In nucleotides, the CDR3 is TGTGCCAGCAGCCAACGACTAGCGGGCGAGCAGTTCTTC. As protein: CASSQRLAGEQFF.

The chain is built from TRBV18 and TRBJ1-2; 8 bases map to TRBD1. CDR1 KGHSH and CDR2 LQKENI come from the germline V gene. The trim removed 2 bases at V and 6 bases at J, leaving 14 bases unmatched. CDR3 size: 17 residues. The CDR3: CASSPGVFQGAVDGYTF. The CDR3 DNA follows: TGTGCCAGCTCACCAGGAGTTTTCCAGGGGGCCGTGGATGGCTACACCTTC.

The chain has TRBV7-9 and TRBJ1-1, with 10 nucleotides matching TRBD1. Germline-derived CDR1 and CDR2 are SEHNR and FQNEAQ (reference sequence). With V trimmed by 5 bases and J by 9 bases, 3 bases remained unmatched. CDR3 length equals 12 residues. The CDR3 protein is CASSPGQGKAFF. CDR3 coding DNA: TGTGCCAGCAGCCCGGGACAGGGGAAAGCTTTCTTT.

The chain recombines TRBV28 with TRBJ1-2, with TRBD1 matching 12 bases. The length of the CDR3 is 19 residues. Per the germline V gene, CDR1 is MDHEN and CDR2 is SYDVKM. V shed 3 bases and J 3 bases; nucleotides not matched to a gene: 14. The CDR3 spells CASSLLEGQGARVDYGYTF. DNA for the CDR3: TGTGCCAGCAGTTTGTTGGAGGGACAGGGGGCCCGAGTGGACTATGGCTACACCTTC.

The chain recombines TRBV30 with TRBJ1-5; D gene ambiguous. CDR1 GTSNPN and CDR2 SVGIG come from the germline V gene (reference sequence). This CDR3 spans 15 amino acids. V was shortened by 0 bases and J by 1 base, with 10 bases between the two germline ends. The CDR3 DNA reads as TGTGCCTGGAGTGTAAAGCCCGCGAGCAATCAGCCCCAGCATTTT. This sequence encodes CAWSVKPASNQPQHF. Drawing the rest from reference TRBV30 and TRBJ1-5, the complete variable domain is SQTIHQWPATLVQPVGSPLSLECTVEGTSNPNLYWYRQAAGRGLQLLFYSVGIGQISSEVPQNLSASRPQDRQFILSSKKLLLSDSGFYLCAWSVKPASNQPQHFGDGTRLSIL.

The genes are TRBV10-3 and TRBJ1-5; 8 nucleotides line up with TRBD1. CDR3 length equals 14 residues. The germline CDR1 and CDR2 sequences are ENHRY and SYGVKD. V shed 3 bases, J shed 6 bases, and the junction held 4 bases outside the gene matches. The DNA for the CDR3 is TGTGCCATCAGTGATAGAGGGACAGGTCAGCCCCAGCATTTT. It codes for CAISDRGTGQPQHF.

J is TRBJ1-4 and V is TRBV6-6; tentative D call: TRBD1 (5 bases). This CDR3 spans 14 amino acids. V shed 4 bases and J shed 0 bases, with 6 bases lying between them. Per the germline V gene, CDR1 is MNHNY and CDR2 is SVGAGI (reference sequence). CDR3 sequence (DNA): TGTGCCAGCAGTTCGGGGGCAACTAATGAAAAACTGTTTTTT. It is translated as CASSSGATNEKLFF.

The rearrangement links TRBV2 to TRBJ1-2, with a tentative D call TRBD1 (5 bases). This CDR3 has 12 amino acids. V was shortened by 4 bases and J by 10 bases, with 13 bases between the two germline ends. Germline CDR1 SNHLY, CDR2 FYNNEI. Here the CDR3 DNA reads TGTGCCAGCAGTGGCCAGGGTTACGACTACACCTTC. It codes for CASSGQGYDYTF. The whole variable domain, remainder taken from reference TRBV2 and TRBJ1-2, is EPEVTQTPSHQVTQMGQEVILRCVPISNHLYFYWYRQILGQKVEFLVSFYNNEISEKSEIFDDQFSVERPDGSNFTLKIRSTKLEDSAMYFCASSGQGYDYTFGSGTRLTVV.

Here the CDR3 DNA reads TGTGCCAGCAGCTCCCTACTAGCGGGGGGCTCCTACGAGCAGTACTTC. Translated: CASSSLLAGGSYEQYF. The chain recombines TRBV5-4 with TRBJ2-7; 12 bases align to TRBD2. The germline gives CDR1 SGHNT, CDR2 YYREEE (reference sequence). This CDR3 is built from 16 residues. V lost 3 bases to trimming and J lost 0 bases; unmatched junction nucleotides: 4.

A note on this clone: Additional DNA sequences in this sample encode the identical CDR3. This rearrangement joins TRBV5-4 to TRBJ2-1, with 8 bases that match TRBD2. V shed 0 bases, J shed 4 bases, and the junction held 3 bases outside the gene matches. There are 15 residues in the CDR3. Germline V lookup: CDR1 SGHNT, CDR2 YYREEE (reference sequence). The CDR3 is CASSLGSGSYNEQFF. The CDR3 bases are TGTGCCAGCAGCTTGGGGAGCGGGAGTTACAATGAGCAGTTCTTC.

Points on this clone: This may be a read error: a much more frequent sequence differs by one nucleotide. V is TRBV4-2 and J is TRBJ2-7; 8 bases line up with TRBD2. CDR3 length: 15 residues. CDR1 and CDR2 (germline): LGHNA, YNFKEQ. The CDR3 region has the DNA TGTGCCAGCGGCCAAGGGCGGGGACTAGACTACGAGCAGTACTTC. Translated, it gives CASGQGRGLDYEQYF.

The chain has TRBV28 and TRBJ2-1; 13 positions agree with TRBD2. J was trimmed by 16 bases and V by 4 bases; bases with no gene match: 7. This CDR3 is built from 13 residues. The germline gives CDR1 MDHEN, CDR2 SYDVKM. In DNA form, the CDR3 reads TGTGCCAGCAGTTCTCAACTAGCGGGAGGGGAATTCTTC. It encodes CASSSQLAGGEFF.

The chain recombines TRBV6-1 with TRBJ1-1; tentatively, D is TRBD1 (5 bases). The germline V gene has CDR1 MNHNS and CDR2 SASEGT. Trimming removed 8 bases at V and 0 bases at J, with 10 bases between. The CDR3 sequence is 13 residues long. The CDR3 here is CASWGQMNTEAFF. CDR3 coding DNA: TGTGCCAGCTGGGGCCAGATGAACACTGAAGCTTTCTTT.

The chain employs TRBV28 and TRBJ1-2, with 9 nucleotides matching TRBD1. Per the germline V gene, CDR1 is MDHEN and CDR2 is SYDVKM. This CDR3 has 14 amino acids. The J segment lost 5 bases and the V segment lost 2 bases, leaving 3 bases of the junction unmatched. CDR3 DNA sequence: TGTGCCAGCAGTTTAGGACAGGGGAGTTATGGCTACACCTTC. Translating it yields CASSLGQGSYGYTF.

With regard to this clone: A much larger clone sits a single nucleotide away, making a read error possible. Other nucleotide sequences in the sample specify the same CDR3. The chain recombines TRBV7-6 with TRBJ2-5; D tentatively fits TRBD1 or TRBD2 (5 bases each). This CDR3 has 14 residues. The germline CDR1 and CDR2 sequences are SGHVS and FNYEAQ. CDR3 region: CASSLLGPKETQYF. CDR3 DNA: TGCGCCAGCAGCTTACTGGGACCCAAAGAGACCCAGTACTTC.

The V call is TRBV27, the J call TRBJ1-4; maybe TRBD1 (5 bases). The CDR3 sequence is 15 residues long. CDR1 and CDR2 (germline): MNHEY, SMNVEV (reference sequence). Trimming pared 7 bases from V and 7 bases from J, leaving 19 bases between. The CDR3, as DNA: TGTGCCAGCACCAGATCCGGGACCATTCCTGAAAAACTGTTTTTT. Translation gives CASTRSGTIPEKLFF.

The chain combines TRBV2 with TRBJ2-1; 10 nucleotides align to TRBD2. The CDR3 spans 15 residues. The junction had 9 bases not matched to a gene; V was cut back by 7 bases and J by 6 bases. From germline, CDR1 is SNHLY and CDR2 FYNNEI. CDR3: CASKIIAGGPNEQFF. Here the CDR3 DNA reads TGTGCCAGCAAAATTATAGCGGGAGGTCCCAATGAGCAGTTCTTC.

Concerning this clone: A far larger clone is one base from this, pointing to a likely read error. This chain uses TRBV29-1 with TRBJ2-7; D assignment may be TRBD1 or TRBD2 (5 bases each). The germline V and J ends were trimmed by 7 bases and 4 bases, with 26 bases remaining between them. In germline, CDR1 is SQVTM, CDR2 ANQGSEA. This CDR3 region has 16 residues. DNA of the CDR3: TGCAGCGCTGACTTATCGATTCCGGGACGAACTTACGAGCAGTACTTC. Translation gives CSADLSIPGRTYEQYF.